This T cell receptor beta chain appears in the sequencing data of a study of T-cell memory formation after mild COVID-19. Study conclusions and caveats: The authors did not confirm SARS-CoV-2 specificity of second-wave clones peaking day 37. Clones contracting day 15 to 85 were balanced CD4/CD8; later expanders leaned CD4+. That cross-reactive memory joined was suggested by some responding clones appearing in pre-infection memory.

From the 5' RACE reads, TCRdb called clonotypes with MiXCR, one entry per CDR3 protein. The table records 300,000 to 400,000 distinct CDR3 sequences, roughly 15% of them present only once. As concerns this clonotype: Its antigen is still unknown.

The sequenced sample consisted of PBMCs or a T cell subset sorted from them (not recorded which). This sequence originates from a young man who had mild COVID-19 (a few samples of this study predate the infection). Cell type and time point are not known.

CDR3 coding DNA: TGTGCCACCAGTGATTTGGGCCCCGACGCGGGTGAGCAGTTCTTC. This sequence encodes CATSDLGPDAGEQFF. The rearrangement uses TRBV24-1 and TRBJ2-1; TRBD2 is a possible D gene (5 bases). CDR1 is KGHDR and CDR2 is SFDVKD in the germline V gene. The V gene lost 0 bases and the J gene lost 9 bases, with 14 bases spanning the gap. This CDR3 is built from 15 residues.